This T cell receptor beta chain was captured in a study of OX40 agonist ivuxolimab in advanced cancers. For the wider study: The costimulatory receptor OX40 (CD134) was targeted by ivuxolimab, a fully human IgG2 agonistic monoclonal antibody. Patients were allowed to have had prior anti-PD-1, anti-PD-L1 or anti-CTLA-4 therapy, and less than 45% of the dose-escalation patients had previously received checkpoint inhibitors. Intravenous ivuxolimab was administered to patients every 2 weeks at six dose levels: 0.01, 0.1, 0.3, 1.5, 3 and 10 mg/kg. The monotherapy dose-escalation portion (N of about 57 patients) of the phase I ivuxolimab trial is reported in the paper. The point of sequencing TCRbeta in the periphery was to test whether ivuxolimab changed TCR sequence diversity and drove clonal T-cell expansion. Partial responses occurred in three dose-escalation patients, of whom one had hepatocellular carcinoma and two had cutaneous melanoma. A male proportion of roughly 85% and a mean age of around 60 years, ranging from about 23 to 90, were recorded for the dose-escalation cohort. Of the roughly 52 dose-escalation patients, hepatocellular carcinoma was present in approximately 20, melanoma in approximately 15, renal cell carcinoma in 9 and head and neck cancer in 9.

The trial excluded patients who had a history of autoimmune disease or were on systemic immunosuppression. Peripheral blood for TCR sequencing was collected from all dose cohorts at baseline, on cycle 4 day 1, and on cycle 7 day 1. Samples came from an open-label, multicenter, first-in-human phase I dose-escalation trial of ivuxolimab. The trial enrolled adults with locally advanced or metastatic head and neck squamous cell, hepatocellular, melanoma or renal cell carcinoma. CD4+ and CD8+ T cells were sorted separately from peripheral blood before TCR sequencing. According to the germline V gene (reference sequence), CDR1 reads LNHDA and CDR2 reads SQIVND. V is pruned by 7 bases and J by 5 bases, leaving 7 bases of the junction without a gene match. The CDR3 runs 15 amino acids, cysteine and phenylalanine included. The retained sequence is limited to the CDR3, 45 bases, with the frame set at the first base.

This clone was seen only once. It lacks a known antigen. No base quality information exists; no much larger clone differs at one position. For sequencing of the TCRbeta CDR3 region, genomic DNA was extracted from the sorted cells. TCRbeta CDR3 regions were sequenced using the immunoSEQ Assay. Here the immuneACCESS table is served through TCRdb, limited to in-frame sequences with V and J called. Missing clones are a known gap in these copies; in checked studies unresolved V genes cover under half, and the rest lacks a known reason. In this sample the table shows about 51,000 clones, over 75% of which occur a single time. The leading ten clones occupy roughly 2% of the sample. Findings and caveats that apply to the study as a whole: On average, CD8+ T cells showed more expanded clones than CD4+ T cells after ivuxolimab. Low levels of normalized T-cell clonal expansion were also seen in some patients who did not respond. At doses of 0.1 to 3.0 mg/kg, clonal expansion of both CD4+ and CD8+ blood T cells was observed from baseline to week 6. Which antigens the clonally expanded peripheral T cells were specific for was not determined. In the 0.1-3.0 mg/kg groups, partial responders had among the lowest normalized peripheral clonal expansion, particularly in CD8+ T cells.

The sample here was CD4+ or CD8+ T cells sorted from blood, taken in a trial of the OX40 agonist ivuxolimab. This clonotype was obtained from an adult with an advanced solid tumor such as melanoma, head and neck, liver or kidney cancer. This chain is built from TRBV19 and TRBJ2-1; TRBD2 lines up with 11 middle nucleotides. The CDR3 here reads CASKEGTSGNNEQFF. The bases are TGTGCCAGTAAAGAGGGGACTAGCGGTAACAATGAGCAGTTCTTC.